One sample yielded the 27 T cell receptor beta chains listed below, sequenced in a study of blood T cell repertoires in COVID-19. Only in-frame clones appear in the TCRdb table, and some are missing; sequencing was by immunoSEQ multiplex PCR. Here the sample spans about 380,000 clones, roughly 77% being singletons. The specimen was peripheral blood. Receptors were obtained from a human donor with acute or convalescent COVID-19. The donor label of this sample is uncertain.

The chain joins TRBV5-1 to TRBJ1-2; D unclear. Trimming left V 0 bases short and J 5 bases short, with 23 bases between. CDR3 size: 18 residues. CDR1 is SGHRS and CDR2 is YFSETQ in the germline V gene. CDR3 nucleotide sequence: TGCGCCAGCAGCTTGGCCCCGCGGCAAGGTAGGCTCGGTTATGGCTACACCTTC. Its translation is CASSLAPRQGRLGYGYTF.

The chain uses TRBV3-1 (or the pseudogene TRBV3-2) and TRBJ1-2; 9 nucleotides agree with TRBD1. Germline assignment: CDR1 LGHDT and CDR2 YNNKEL (reference sequence). The CDR3 totals 15 residues. J gave up 8 bases and V 4 bases, and 11 bases lay outside the gene matches. In DNA, the CDR3 is TGTGCCAGCAGCCGACCGGGACAGGGTTTTGGAGGCTACACCTTC. Translating gives CASSRPGQGFGGYTF.

This clone was counted between two and nine times. The chain joins TRBV5-4 to TRBJ2-7; 9 bases line up with TRBD2. CDR3 length: 17 amino acids. Germline CDR1 and CDR2: SGHNT and YYREEE (reference sequence). The trim removed 0 bases at V and 3 bases at J, leaving 10 bases unmatched. The CDR3 loop reads CASSLVTSGYGIYEQYF. The DNA for the CDR3 is TGTGCCAGCAGCTTGGTGACTAGCGGTTATGGGATCTACGAGCAGTACTTC. The entire variable domain, with the rest obtained from reference TRBV5-4 and TRBJ2-7, is as follows: ETGVTQSPTHLIKTRGQQVTLRCSSQSGHNTVSWYQQALGQGPQFIFQYYREEENGRGNFPPRFSGLQFPNYSSELNVNALELDDSALYLCASSLVTSGYGIYEQYFGPGTRLTVT.

This chain uses TRBV10-2 with TRBJ1-2, with 9 positions matching TRBD1. V dropped 7 bases and J dropped 5; count of bases not matched to a gene: 5. CDR1 WSHSY and CDR2 SAAADI come from the germline V gene. This CDR3 spans 13 amino acids. In DNA form, the CDR3 reads TGCGCCAGCACTAAACAGGGGGCTTATGGCTACACCTTC. Translating it yields CASTKQGAYGYTF.

This clone was recorded once. The CDR3 reads CASSGGGGYASPGELFF. CDR3 coding DNA: TGTGCCAGCAGCGGGGGGGGCGGCTACGCGTCACCCGGGGAGCTGTTTTTT. The chain combines TRBV28 with TRBJ2-2, with TRBD2 matching over 8 bases. The germline V gene has CDR1 MDHEN and CDR2 SYDVKM. With V trimmed by 6 bases and J by 6 bases, 15 bases remained unmatched. The CDR3 runs to 17 residues.

The chain is built from TRBV30 and TRBJ2-3; 8 bases line up with TRBD2. Germline V gives CDR1 GTSNPN, CDR2 SVGIG (reference sequence). The V and J ends lost 0 bases and 4 bases, in that order; junction bases with no gene match: 12. The CDR3 runs to 17 residues. The CDR3 here is CAWSVELAGLVPDTQYF. The DNA of the CDR3 is TGTGCCTGGAGTGTAGAGTTAGCGGGATTGGTCCCAGATACGCAGTATTTT.

The chain recombines TRBV23-1 with TRBJ1-1, with TRBD1 matching over 8 bases. TRBV23-1 is reported as an ORF; its role is uncertain. V lost 0 bases and J lost 6; bases outside the gene matches: 6. This CDR3 spans 15 amino acids. CDR3 nucleotides: TGCGCCAGCAGTCAATCGACAGGGGCCTTACCTGAAGCTTTCTTT. It translates to CASSQSTGALPEAFF.

The chain is built from TRBV28 and TRBJ2-3; TRBD2 matches at 9 bases. With V trimmed by 8 bases and J by 2 bases, 11 bases remained unmatched. CDR3 length equals 16 residues. Looked up from germline, CDR1 is MDHEN and CDR2 is SYDVKM. The CDR3 region is CASLARGGPFTDTQYF. CDR3 sequence (DNA): TGTGCCAGCCTGGCGCGGGGGGGGCCTTTCACAGATACGCAGTATTTT. Variable domain in full (rest from reference TRBV28 and TRBJ2-3): DVKVTQSSRYLVKRTGEKVFLECVQDMDHENMFWYRQDPGLGLRLIYFSYDVKMKEKGDIPEGYSVSREKKERFSLILESASTNQTSMYLCASLARGGPFTDTQYFGPGTRLTVL.

The gene calls are TRBV5-6 and TRBJ2-3; 9 bases fit TRBD1. The germline V gene has CDR1 SGHDT and CDR2 YYEEEE. CDR3 length equals 16 residues. Losses at the gene ends were 4 bases for V and 0 bases for J; bases not matched to a gene: 6. The CDR3, as DNA: TGTGCCAGCAGCACTGTGGGACAGGGTAGCACAGATACGCAGTATTTT. Translated: CASSTVGQGSTDTQYF.

J is TRBJ2-7 and V is TRBV2; D remains ambiguous. The CDR3 length is 14 residues. The germline V gene has CDR1 SNHLY and CDR2 FYNNEI. V lost 4 bases and J lost 0, with 10 bases in between. CDR3 amino acids: CASSVGLVSYEQYF. CDR3 bases: TGTGCCAGCAGTGTAGGCCTAGTCTCCTACGAGCAGTACTTC. Full variable domain (missing parts from reference TRBV2 and TRBJ2-7): EPEVTQTPSHQVTQMGQEVILRCVPISNHLYFYWYRQILGQKVEFLVSFYNNEISEKSEIFDDQFSVERPDGSNFTLKIRSTKLEDSAMYFCASSVGLVSYEQYFGPGTRLTVT.

This clone appeared a single time. The identical CDR3 is also encoded by other nucleotide sequences in the sample. V gene TRBV5-1 combines with J gene TRBJ1-6; D gene unclear. V lost 0 bases, J lost 4 bases, and 5 bases lay in between. The CDR3 consists of 14 residues. Germline CDR1 SGHRS, CDR2 YFSETQ. CDR3 in DNA: TGCGCCAGCAGCTTGGGCCAGTATAATTCACCCCTCCACTTT. It specifies CASSLGQYNSPLHF. Filled out from reference TRBV5-1 and TRBJ1-6, the complete variable domain reads KAGVTQTPRYLIKTRGQQVTLSCSPISGHRSVSWYQQTPGQGLQFLFEYFSETQRNKGNFPGRFSGRQFSNSRSEMNVSTLELGDSALYLCASSLGQYNSPLHFGNGTRLTVT.

J is TRBJ1-5 and V is TRBV19; unclear D gene. Trimming stripped 4 bases from V and 5 bases from J, with 15 bases between. Looked up from germline, CDR1 is LNHDA and CDR2 is SQIVND (reference sequence). This CDR3 contains 15 residues. The CDR3 sequence: CASSRWTGADQPQHF. The CDR3 coding sequence is TGTGCCAGTAGTAGATGGACCGGAGCGGATCAGCCCCAGCATTTT.

The V gene is TRBV5-8, the J gene TRBJ2-7; 7 positions agree with TRBD2. This CDR3 is built from 15 residues. The V and J ends lost 4 bases and 6 bases, in that order; junction bases with no gene match: 13. CDR1 is SGHTS, CDR2 YDEGEE, per germline. CDR3: CASSPLWTRVGEQYF. The CDR3 bases are TGTGCCAGCAGCCCCCTCTGGACTAGAGTGGGCGAGCAGTACTTC.

At least ten counts were recorded for this clone. The rearrangement uses TRBV18 and TRBJ2-2; D is ambiguous. The germline V gene encodes CDR1 KGHSH and CDR2 LQKENI. CDR3 length: 15 residues. V was trimmed by 3 bases and J by 6 bases, leaving 14 bases between them. The CDR3 here is CASSPRAYRSGELFF. CDR3 nucleotides: TGTGCCAGCTCACCTCGCGCTTATCGTTCCGGGGAGCTGTTTTTT.

This rearrangement joins TRBV5-1 to TRBJ2-1; D is perhaps TRBD1 (6 bases). Trimming removed 5 bases from V and 3 bases from J, with 15 bases in between. Germline V gives CDR1 SGHRS, CDR2 YFSETQ. The CDR3 consists of 15 residues. The CDR3 DNA reads as TGCGCCAGCAGGACAGGTACAGGAAACTACAATGAGCAGTTCTTC. It translates to CASRTGTGNYNEQFF. The full variable domain, its missing parts supplied by reference TRBV5-1 and TRBJ2-1, is KAGVTQTPRYLIKTRGQQVTLSCSPISGHRSVSWYQQTPGQGLQFLFEYFSETQRNKGNFPGRFSGRQFSNSRSEMNVSTLELGDSALYLCASRTGTGNYNEQFFGPGTRLTVL.

This chain links TRBV4-2 with TRBJ2-1; 8 bases agree with TRBD2. The trim removed 1 base at V and 10 bases at J, leaving 18 bases unmatched. The CDR3 totals 18 residues. Germline V gene sequence: CDR1 LGHNA, CDR2 YNFKEQ. The DNA for the CDR3 is TGTGCCAGCAGCCAAGTGTCCGGCGGGGGGCCGGGTCAATTCGAGCAGTTCTTC. Its protein product is CASSQVSGGGPGQFEQFF.

This clone is a singleton in its sample. The V gene is TRBV5-4, the J gene TRBJ2-1; D is ambiguous. Germline loops: CDR1 SGHNT, CDR2 YYREEE (reference sequence). The CDR3 loop spans 11 amino acids. V was cut by 3 bases and J by 4 bases, with 2 bases left in between. The CDR3 reads CASSSYNEQFF. The CDR3 DNA reads as TGTGCCAGCAGCTCTTACAATGAGCAGTTCTTC.

The chain links TRBV7-9 to TRBJ1-6; 9 positions match TRBD1. V trimming: 5 bases; J trimming: 7 bases; junction bases outside the gene matches: 6. CDR3 length: 15 residues. Germline values: CDR1 SEHNR, CDR2 FQNEAQ (reference sequence). The CDR3 DNA sequence: TGTGCCAGCAGCCCGAGGACAGGGGTGAATTCACCCCTCCACTTT. Amino acid sequence: CASSPRTGVNSPLHF. Full variable domain (outside the CDR3, taken from reference TRBV7-9 and TRBJ1-6): DTGVSQNPRHKITKRGQNVTFRCDPISEHNRLYWYRQTLGQGPEFLTYFQNEAQLEKSRLLSDRFSAERPKGSFSTLEIQRTEQGDSAMYLCASSPRTGVNSPLHFGNGTRLTVT.

A few counts support this clone. This CDR3 reads CASSQSQGALNLQNEKLFF. The CDR3 region has the DNA TGCGCCAGCAGCCAATCGCAGGGGGCGCTGAATTTGCAGAATGAAAAACTGTTTTTT. This sequence joins TRBV4-1 and TRBJ1-4; 8 bases align to TRBD1. The V gene's germline CDR1 is MGHRA and CDR2 YSYEKL. V was pared by 2 bases and J by 5 bases, with 16 bases of the junction left unmatched. This CDR3 is 19 amino acids long.

This clone was seen only once. This chain's CDR3 is CASTPAGGRSSGNTIYF. The CDR3 DNA is TGCGCCAGCACCCCGGCGGGGGGGCGAAGCTCTGGAAACACCATATATTTT. The chain is built from TRBV5-1 and TRBJ1-3; TRBD1 might be the D (6 bases). V gave up 6 bases and J gave up 0 bases, with 19 bases separating them. This CDR3 comprises 17 residues. Germline CDR1 and CDR2: SGHRS and YFSETQ.

The V and J genes are TRBV5-1 and TRBJ1-2; no clear D. The CDR3 runs to 14 residues. Per germline, CDR1 SGHRS and CDR2 YFSETQ. The V end was cut by 0 bases, the J end by 5 bases, with 11 bases between. The DNA of the CDR3 is TGCGCCAGCAGCTTGGCCGTGGCGGATTATGGCTACACCTTC. This sequence encodes CASSLAVADYGYTF.

The genes are TRBV19 and TRBJ1-5; D perhaps matches TRBD1 (6 bases). V was clipped by 7 bases and J by 7 bases, with 14 bases between them. The CDR3 loop spans 13 amino acids. Per germline, CDR1 LNHDA and CDR2 SQIVND (reference sequence). This CDR3 reads CASMGQGLQPQHF. The CDR3 DNA reads TGTGCCAGTATGGGCCAGGGGCTCCAGCCCCAGCATTTT.

This sequence joins TRBV5-1 and TRBJ1-2; D is unresolved. Looked up from germline, CDR1 is SGHRS and CDR2 is YFSETQ. This CDR3 has 13 amino acids. V lost 0 bases and J lost 5, with 8 bases in between. The CDR3 here is CASSLDQVYGYTF. CDR3 sequence (DNA): TGCGCCAGCAGCTTGGATCAGGTATATGGCTACACCTTC.

The CDR3 protein is CASTMDRANTEAFF. The CDR3 DNA follows: TGTGCCAGCACAATGGACAGGGCGAACACTGAAGCTTTCTTT. The chain combines TRBV27 with TRBJ1-1, with 8 positions matching TRBD1. Germline CDR1 reads MNHEY; CDR2 reads SMNVEV (reference sequence). The CDR3 loop spans 14 amino acids. V dropped 7 bases and J dropped 1; count of bases not matched to a gene: 5.

The chain joins TRBV5-6 to TRBJ1-5, with 9 bases identical to TRBD1. The CDR3 has 17 amino acids. The trim removed 5 bases at V and 1 base at J, leaving 10 bases unmatched. From germline, CDR1 is SGHDT and CDR2 YYEEEE. The CDR3 loop is CASSGDRVRGSNQPQHF. The DNA for the CDR3 is TGTGCCAGCAGTGGGGACAGGGTAAGGGGGAGCAATCAGCCCCAGCATTTT.

CDR3 in amino acids: CASREGQLNTEAFF. CDR3 nucleotides: TGTGCCAGTAGAGAGGGCCAGTTGAACACTGAAGCTTTCTTT. This sequence joins TRBV19 and TRBJ1-1; D not certain. V dropped 6 bases and J dropped 0 bases, with 11 bases sitting between them. CDR1 is LNHDA and CDR2 is SQIVND in the germline V gene (reference sequence). CDR3 size: 14 residues.

V usage is TRBV24-1 and J usage is TRBJ2-2, with D uncertain. V was clipped by 8 bases and J by 1 base, with 4 bases between them. The length of the CDR3 is 12 residues. CDR1 is KGHDR, CDR2 SFDVKD, per germline. CDR3 region: CATTGNTGELFF. The CDR3 DNA follows: TGTGCCACCACAGGGAACACCGGGGAGCTGTTTTTT.